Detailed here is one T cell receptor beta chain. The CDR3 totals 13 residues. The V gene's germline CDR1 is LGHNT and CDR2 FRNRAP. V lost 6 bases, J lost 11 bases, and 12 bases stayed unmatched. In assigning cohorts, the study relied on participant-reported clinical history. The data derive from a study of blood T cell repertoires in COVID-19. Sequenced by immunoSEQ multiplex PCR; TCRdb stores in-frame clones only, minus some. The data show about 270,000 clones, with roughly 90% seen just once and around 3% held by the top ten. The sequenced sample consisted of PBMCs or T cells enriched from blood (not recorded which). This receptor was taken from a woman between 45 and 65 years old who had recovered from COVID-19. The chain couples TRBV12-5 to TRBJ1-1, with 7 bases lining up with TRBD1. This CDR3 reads CASGPSGTAGAFF. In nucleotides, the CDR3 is TGTGCTAGTGGCCCCTCCGGGACAGCCGGGGCTTTCTTT.